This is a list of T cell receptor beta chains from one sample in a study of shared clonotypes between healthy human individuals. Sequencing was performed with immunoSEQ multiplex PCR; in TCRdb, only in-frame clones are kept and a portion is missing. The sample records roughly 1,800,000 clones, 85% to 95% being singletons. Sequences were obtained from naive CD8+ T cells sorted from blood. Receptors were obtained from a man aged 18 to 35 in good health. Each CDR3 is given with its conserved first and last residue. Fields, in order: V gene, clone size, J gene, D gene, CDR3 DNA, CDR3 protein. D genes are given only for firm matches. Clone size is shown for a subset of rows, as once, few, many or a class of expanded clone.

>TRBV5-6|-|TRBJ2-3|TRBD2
TGTGCCAGCAGCGGACCCGGGACTAGCGGGAGGGCCCGCACAGATACGCAGTATTTT
CASSGPGTSGRARTDTQYF
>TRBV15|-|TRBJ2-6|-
TGTGCCACCACGCGAGATACTGGGGCCAACGTCCTGACTTTC
CATTRDTGANVLTF
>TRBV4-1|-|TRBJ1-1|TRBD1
TGCGCCAGCAGCCAGGAAGGGACAGGGGACCCTGAAGCTTTCTTT
CASSQEGTGDPEAFF
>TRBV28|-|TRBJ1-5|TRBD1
TGTGCCAGCAGTTACACAGGGGTCCAGCCCCAGCATTTT
CASSYTGVQPQHF
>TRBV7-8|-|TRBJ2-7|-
TGTGCCAGCAGCTTAGATCCAGGGCCCTACGAGCAGTACTTC
CASSLDPGPYEQYF
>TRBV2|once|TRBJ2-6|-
TGTGCCAGCAGTGGGGACTTCCTCTCTGGGGCCAACGTCCTGACTTTC
CASSGDFLSGANVLTF
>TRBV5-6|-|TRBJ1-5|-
TGTGCCAGCAGCTATGGGAGGGGGGGACAGCCCCAGCATTTT
CASSYGRGGQPQHF
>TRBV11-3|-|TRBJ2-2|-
TGTGCCAGCAGCTTGCCGGGGTCCAACGGGGAGCTGTTTTTT
CASSLPGSNGELFF
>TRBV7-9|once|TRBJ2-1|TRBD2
TGTGCCAGCAGCCCTGCGACTAGCGGACAGAGCTCCTACAATGAGCAGTTCTTC
CASSPATSGQSSYNEQFF
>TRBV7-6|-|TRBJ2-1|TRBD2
TGTGCCAGCAGCCCGACTAGCGGGAGTCCAAATGAGCAGTTCTTC
CASSPTSGSPNEQFF
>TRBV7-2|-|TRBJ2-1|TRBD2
TGTGCCAGCAGCTTAGGGGAGGGGCCTACGACCTACAATGAGCAGTTCTTC
CASSLGEGPTTYNEQFF
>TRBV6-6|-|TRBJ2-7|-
TGTGCCAGCAGTTATTCCATGACAGACTACGAGCAGTACTTC
CASSYSMTDYEQYF
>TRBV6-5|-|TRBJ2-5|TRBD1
TGTGCCAGCAGAGACAGGGTTGGAGAGACCCAGTACTTC
CASRDRVGETQYF
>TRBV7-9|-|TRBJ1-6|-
TGTGCCAGCATCCGGGACGGTAATTCACCCCTCCACTTT
CASIRDGNSPLHF
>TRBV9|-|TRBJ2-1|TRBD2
TGTGCCAGCAGCGCAGACGGGGGGAGTGGTGCTGAGCAGTTCTTC
CASSADGGSGAEQFF
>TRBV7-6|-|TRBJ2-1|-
TGTGCCAGCAGCCAACCCGAGGGGCGGGATGAGCAGTTCTTC
CASSQPEGRDEQFF
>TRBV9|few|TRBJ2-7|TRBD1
TGTGCCAGCAGCGTAGGACAGGGGGCGGACGAGCAGTACTTC
CASSVGQGADEQYF
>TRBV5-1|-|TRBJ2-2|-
TGCGCCAGCCGGGCCACCACCGGGGAGCTGTTTTTT
CASRATTGELFF
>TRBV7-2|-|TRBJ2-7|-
TGTGCCAGCAGCTTAGGGAGCCTATCCTACGAGCAGTACTTC
CASSLGSLSYEQYF
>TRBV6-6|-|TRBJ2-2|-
TGTGCCAGCAGCCCCGCGAACACCGGGGAGCTGTTTTTT
CASSPANTGELFF
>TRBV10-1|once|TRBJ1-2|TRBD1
TGCGCCAGCAGTGACTCCCCGGACAGGGTGGGGCACTATGGCTACACCTTC
CASSDSPDRVGHYGYTF
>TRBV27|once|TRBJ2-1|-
TGTGCCAGCAGCCCGGGAACTAGCTCCTACAATGAGCAGTTCTTC
CASSPGTSSYNEQFF
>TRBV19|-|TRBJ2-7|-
TGTGCCAGTAGTATGCCTACAGGGAGCTCCTACGAGCAGTACTTC
CASSMPTGSSYEQYF
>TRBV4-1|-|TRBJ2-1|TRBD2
TGCGCCAGCAGCCAAGATCCGGCGGCTAGCGGATACTCCTACAATGAGCAGTTCTTC
CASSQDPAASGYSYNEQFF
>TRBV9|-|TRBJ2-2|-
TGTGCCAGCAGCGTAGACGGGAGTGGTGGCGGGGAGCTGTTTTTT
CASSVDGSGGGELFF
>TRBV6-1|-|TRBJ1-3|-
TGTGCCAGCAGTGACCTAGGAGGGACTGGAAACACCATATATTTT
CASSDLGGTGNTIYF